One sample yielded the 21 T cell receptor beta chains listed below, sequenced in a study of OX40 agonist ivuxolimab in advanced cancers. This table comes from immunoSEQ multiplex PCR, and its TCRdb copy is limited to in-frame clones, with some not included. The repertoire consists of about 73,000 clones, with around nine tenths occurring once and the leading ten covering roughly 2.9%. Sequenced material: CD4+ or CD8+ T cells sorted from blood, taken in a trial of the OX40 agonist ivuxolimab. The source is an adult with an advanced solid tumor such as melanoma, head and neck, liver or kidney cancer.

CDR3 nucleotide sequence: TGTGCCAGCAGTTTTAGGGTCGGCGGGAGGGCTGGAGATACGCAGTATTTT. It yields the protein CASSFRVGGRAGDTQYF. The gene calls are TRBV28 and TRBJ2-3; TRBD2 matches 9 bases. This CDR3 spans 17 amino acids. The V gene end was trimmed by 3 bases and the J gene end by 5 bases; junction bases not matched to a gene: 12. CDR1 MDHEN and CDR2 SYDVKM come from the germline V gene.

This chain links TRBV4-2 with TRBJ2-4; D call uncertain. CDR1 is LGHNA, CDR2 YNFKEQ, per germline. The length of the CDR3 is 15 residues. V gave up 0 bases and J gave up 5 bases, with 11 bases separating them. The CDR3 DNA is TGTGCCAGCAGCCAAGATATTCTTACCCAAAACATTCAGTACTTC. This codes for CASSQDILTQNIQYF.

V is TRBV7-8 and J is TRBJ2-1; D not resolved. CDR1 SGHVS and CDR2 FQNEAQ come from the germline V gene. V lost 1 base to trimming and J lost 4 bases, with 17 bases between them. The CDR3 runs to 17 residues. The CDR3 here is CASSLGLRLKGYNEQFF. CDR3 sequence (DNA): TGTGCCAGCAGCTTAGGTCTACGTCTGAAAGGTTACAATGAGCAGTTCTTC.

V usage is TRBV7-3 and J usage is TRBJ2-5; maybe TRBD2 (5 bases). The germline CDR1 and CDR2 sequences are SGHTA and FQGTGA. The CDR3 has 13 amino acids. Trimming removed 5 bases from V and 2 bases from J, with 9 bases in between. CDR3 protein: CASSLSGQETQYF. CDR3 coding DNA: TGTGCCAGCAGCCTGAGCGGACAAGAGACCCAGTACTTC.

This clone appeared a single time. The CDR3 region is CASSLSSGRLTYEQYF. DNA of the CDR3: TGTGCCAGCAGTTTATCCTCGGGACGGCTTACCTACGAGCAGTACTTC. This chain connects TRBV28 to TRBJ2-7; either TRBD1 or TRBD2 may supply D (5 bases each). The CDR3 sequence is 16 residues long. The V gene's germline CDR1 is MDHEN and CDR2 SYDVKM. V gave up 1 base and J gave up 2 bases, with 15 bases separating them.

The chain carries TRBV5-1 and TRBJ1-1; the D is unclear. Germline CDR1 SGHRS, CDR2 YFSETQ. With 3 bases removed from V and 0 bases from J, the gap between germline ends came to 9 bases. The CDR3 spans 14 residues. In nucleotides, the CDR3 is TGCGCCAGCAGCTATGATCGCATGAACACTGAAGCTTTCTTT. It yields the protein CASSYDRMNTEAFF.

The sample holds one count of this clone. The chain employs TRBV10-2 and TRBJ2-7, with TRBD2 identical over 7 bases. V gave up 2 bases and J gave up 4 bases; unmatched junction bases: 5. Germline V gene sequence: CDR1 WSHSY, CDR2 SAAADI. The CDR3 spans 14 residues. The CDR3 DNA sequence: TGCGCCAGCAGTGAGGGCGGCGGGAGATACGAGCAGTACTTC. Protein sequence: CASSEGGGRYEQYF.

This clone has just one count. The gene calls are TRBV7-2 and TRBJ1-6; 7 positions match TRBD1. The J segment lost 7 bases and the V segment lost 3 bases, leaving 6 bases of the junction unmatched. Germline CDR1 is SGHTA and CDR2 is FQGNSA. The CDR3 length is 15 residues. Here the CDR3 reads CASSFGDRANSPLHF. The CDR3 region has the DNA TGTGCCAGCAGCTTTGGAGACAGGGCGAATTCACCCCTCCACTTT.

CDR3 bases: TGTGCCAGCAGTCCAGGGGAATGGGAGACCCAGTACTTC. It encodes CASSPGEWETQYF. J is TRBJ2-5 and V is TRBV6-6; possibly TRBD1 for D (6 bases). CDR1 and CDR2 from the germline V gene are MNHNY and SVGAGI (reference sequence). This CDR3 is built from 13 residues. The V end was cut by 5 bases, the J end by 5 bases, with 12 bases between.

The rearrangement links TRBV15 to TRBJ2-2; D is perhaps TRBD2 (5 bases). V was cut by 3 bases and J by 4 bases, with 15 bases left in between. The CDR3 contains 16 residues. Per germline, CDR1 LNHNV and CDR2 YYDKDF (reference sequence). DNA of the CDR3: TGTGCCACCAGCAGGAGGGCAGGCCTGATCACCGGGGAGCTGTTTTTT. This codes for CATSRRAGLITGELFF.

This clone was observed a few times. V usage is TRBV7-9 and J usage is TRBJ1-5; 12 positions match TRBD1. CDR1 and CDR2 (germline): SEHNR, FQNEAQ (reference sequence). V trimming: 3 bases; J trimming: 3 bases; junction bases outside the gene matches: 6. This CDR3 is 17 amino acids long. CDR3 loop: CASSFGTGGSDNQPQHF. For the CDR3, the DNA is TGTGCCAGCAGCTTCGGGACAGGGGGCTCTGACAATCAGCCCCAGCATTTT.

The J gene is TRBJ1-2, the V gene TRBV2; 7 nucleotides agree with TRBD1. CDR3 length: 17 residues. Germline V CDR1 and CDR2: SNHLY, FYNNEI. The V and J ends lost 0 bases and 4 bases, in that order; junction bases with no gene match: 11. The CDR3 nucleotides are TGTGCCAGCAGTGAAGCCACAGGGGCCCATCAACCCTATGGCTACACCTTC. Its translation: CASSEATGAHQPYGYTF.

The chain is built from TRBV18 and TRBJ2-3; D is undetermined. Trimming removed 0 bases at V and 6 bases at J, with 7 bases between. From germline, CDR1 is KGHSH and CDR2 LQKENI. CDR3 size: 13 residues. This CDR3 reads CASSPPTMDTQYF. As DNA, the CDR3 is TGTGCCAGCTCACCACCAACTATGGATACGCAGTATTTT. The full variable domain, completed using reference TRBV18 and TRBJ2-3, is NAGVMQNPRHLVRRRGQEARLRCSPMKGHSHVYWYRQLPEEGLKFMVYLQKENIIDESGMPKERFSAEFPKEGPSILRIQQVVRGDSAAYFCASSPPTMDTQYFGPGTRLTVL.

This sequence joins TRBV20-1 and TRBJ2-5; D is unclear. TRBJ2-7 matches the DNA end more closely, so the J call is doubtful. The CDR3 has 11 residues. The germline V gene has CDR1 DFQATT and CDR2 SNEGSKA (reference sequence). CDR3 DNA: TGCAGTGCTAGGGGCCCTTCCGAGCAGTACTTC. Protein product: CSARGPSEQYF.

The V gene is TRBV7-2, the J gene TRBJ2-7, with D possibly called TRBD1 or TRBD2 (7 bases each). Germline values: CDR1 SGHTA, CDR2 FQGNSA. With 2 bases removed from V and 3 bases from J, the gap between germline ends came to 14 bases. The CDR3 is made up of 15 amino acids. CDR3 DNA: TGTGCCAGCAGCTTAAGGGCAGGGGGGGACTACGAGCAGTACTTC. This translates into CASSLRAGGDYEQYF.

V and J are TRBV10-3 and TRBJ2-7; D is undetermined. The V end was cut by 8 bases, the J end by 5 bases, with 19 bases between. Germline V lookup: CDR1 ENHRY, CDR2 SYGVKD. This CDR3 contains 14 residues. CDR3: CAIGKASDPNEQYF. The DNA of the CDR3 is TGTGCCATCGGGAAGGCTTCAGACCCGAACGAGCAGTACTTC.

This chain links TRBV18 with TRBJ2-5, with 8 bases matching TRBD2. V lost 3 bases to trimming and J lost 4 bases; unmatched junction nucleotides: 1. The CDR3 is 13 residues long. Germline CDR1 is KGHSH and CDR2 is LQKENI. The CDR3 here is CASSPGLGETQYF. The CDR3 coding sequence is TGTGCCAGCTCACCGGGACTAGGAGAGACCCAGTACTTC.

The chain is built from TRBV7-6 and TRBJ2-4; weak D call: TRBD2 (5 bases). Germline lookup yields CDR1 SGHVS and CDR2 FNYEAQ. Trimming pared 4 bases from V and 2 bases from J, leaving 9 bases between. This CDR3 has 14 amino acids. CDR3 in DNA: TGTGCCAGCAGCTCGTCCGGGACCAAAAACATTCAGTACTTC. Its protein is CASSSSGTKNIQYF.

This chain connects TRBV5-4 to TRBJ2-2; tentatively, D is TRBD1 (6 bases). Germline V gene sequence: CDR1 SGHNT, CDR2 YYREEE (reference sequence). Between the trimmed V and J ends, which lost 7 bases and 3 bases, there was a span of 16 bases. The CDR3 has 15 residues. The CDR3 sequence is CASGQSGTYTGELFF. CDR3 sequence (DNA): TGTGCCAGCGGTCAATCCGGGACATACACCGGGGAGCTGTTTTTT.

The chain joins TRBV9 to TRBJ2-1, with TRBD2 matching 9 bases. CDR1 and CDR2 (germline): SGDLS, YYNGEE. V gave up 0 bases and J gave up 8 bases; unmatched junction bases: 12. The CDR3 contains 17 residues. CDR3 sequence: CASSVAGRSGSLYEQFF. The CDR3 DNA reads TGTGCCAGCAGCGTAGCCGGGCGTAGCGGGAGTCTCTATGAGCAGTTCTTC.

The chain employs TRBV11-2 and TRBJ1-3; TRBD1 matches 9 bases. V was clipped by 1 base and J by 4 bases; unmatched bases: 2. The germline V gene has CDR1 SGHAT and CDR2 FQNNGV. This CDR3 is built from 15 residues. CDR3 sequence: CASSLVGQGGNTIYF. CDR3 sequence (DNA): TGTGCCAGCAGCTTAGTAGGACAGGGGGGAAACACCATATATTTT.